The present entry profiles one TCR beta chain with its context. This sample was taken from a study of control samples from healthy donors and cancer patients. Repertoires were generated with immunoSEQ multiplex PCR, while TCRdb's copy carries only in-frame clones and drops some. The data contain fewer than 500,000 clones, about nine tenths of them seen just once; the ten biggest clones take up 5% to 7%. Material: PBMCs. The TCR was taken from a man in his forties with head and neck cancer.

Here the CDR3 reads CATGGQGSDTQYF. CDR3 nucleotide sequence: TGTGCCACCGGAGGACAGGGCTCAGATACGCAGTATTTT. This rearrangement joins TRBV24-1 to TRBJ2-3; TRBD1 matches 8 bases. The germline V gene encodes CDR1 KGHDR and CDR2 SFDVKD. The CDR3 has 13 amino acids. V lost 9 bases to trimming and J lost 4 bases; unmatched junction nucleotides: 5.